These 24 T cell receptor beta chains came from one sample sequenced in a study of T cell responses to AZD1222 COVID-19 vaccine. Data came from immunoSEQ multiplex PCR; TCRdb stores just in-frame clones and leaves some out. The data contain 160,000 or so clones, approximately 88% of them singletons. The input for sequencing was peripheral blood, taken on day 0 of AZD1222 vaccination. These receptors all stem from an adult in good health.

The rearrangement uses TRBV12-5 and TRBJ2-2; 8 bases are a match to TRBD1. J gave up 4 bases and V 4 bases, and 2 bases lay outside the gene matches. The CDR3 is made up of 14 amino acids. Germline CDR1 reads LGHNT; CDR2 reads FRNRAP. The CDR3 DNA reads as TGTGCTAGTGGTTCACAGGGGGTCACCGGGGAGCTGTTTTTT. Amino acid sequence: CASGSQGVTGELFF.

This CDR3 is CSASAGLGITNYGYTF. CDR3 bases: TGCAGTGCTAGTGCAGGGTTAGGCATTACTAACTATGGCTACACCTTC. V is TRBV20-1 and J is TRBJ1-2; perhaps TRBD1 as D (5 bases). Germline lookup yields CDR1 DFQATT and CDR2 SNEGSKA (reference sequence). The ends were cut back, 3 bases at V and 0 bases at J, with 17 bases in the middle. The CDR3 spans 16 residues.

This clone was recorded only once. The genes are TRBV29-1 and TRBJ2-2, with TRBD1 matching 11 bases. The CDR3 is 13 amino acids. Germline values: CDR1 SQVTM, CDR2 ANQGSEA. Losses at the gene ends were 7 bases for V and 4 bases for J; bases not matched to a gene: 2. CDR3 DNA: TGCAGCGGGGGGACAGGGGGCACCGGGGAGCTGTTTTTT. The encoded protein is CSGGTGGTGELFF.

The CDR3 reads CASSRAAGSSGNTIYF. The CDR3 DNA sequence: TGTGCCAGCAGCCGAGCTGCCGGGAGCTCTGGAAACACCATATATTTT. The V and J genes are TRBV3-1 (or the pseudogene TRBV3-2) and TRBJ1-3, with no clear D. The V end lost 4 bases, the J end lost 0 bases, and 13 bases lay between the germline ends. CDR3 length: 16 amino acids. Germline CDR1 reads LGHDT; CDR2 reads YNNKEL (reference sequence).

J is TRBJ2-1 and V is TRBV7-8; a weak D match, TRBD1 (5 bases). CDR3 length equals 15 residues. Germline V gene data show CDR1 as SGHVS and CDR2 as FQNEAQ. The V end was cut by 3 bases, the J end by 8 bases, with 17 bases between. Here the CDR3 reads CASSFLDTERYEQFF. The CDR3, as DNA: TGTGCCAGCAGCTTTTTGGACACTGAAAGGTATGAGCAGTTCTTC.

This clone was found once. The chain is built from TRBV5-4 and TRBJ1-1; D remains ambiguous. The CDR3 has 15 residues. CDR1 is SGHNT, CDR2 YYREEE, per germline (reference sequence). Trimming stripped 5 bases from V and 1 base from J, with 15 bases between. This CDR3 reads CASRSDMSGNTEAFF. CDR3 sequence (DNA): TGTGCCAGCAGGTCGGATATGTCGGGGAACACTGAAGCTTTCTTT.

The chain links TRBV30 to TRBJ1-6, with 8 bases aligning to TRBD1. CDR3 length: 14 residues. The V gene's germline CDR1 is GTSNPN and CDR2 SVGIG (reference sequence). Trimming removed 7 bases from V and 6 bases from J; junction bases left unmatched: 8. The CDR3 reads CAFHQGAGNSPLHF. DNA of the CDR3: TGTGCCTTCCATCAGGGGGCAGGTAATTCACCCCTCCACTTT.

The genes are TRBV25-1 and TRBJ2-3; D call uncertain. The CDR3 is 13 amino acids. Trimming shortened V by 4 bases and J by 6 bases, and 11 bases separated the two germline ends. In germline, CDR1 is MGHDK, CDR2 SYGVNS. CDR3 sequence reads: CASSVPSSDTQYF. The DNA for the CDR3 is TGTGCCAGCAGTGTACCCTCCTCGGATACGCAGTATTTT.

This clone was counted only a few times. The chain joins TRBV5-1 to TRBJ2-7, with a tentative D call TRBD2 (5 bases). The CDR3 is 15 amino acids. The V and J ends lost 0 bases and 0 bases respectively, with 10 bases between them. Germline assignment: CDR1 SGHRS and CDR2 YFSETQ. Written as DNA, the CDR3 is TGCGCCAGCAGCTTGGTCGGCGGGCTCTCCTACGAGCAGTACTTC. Protein: CASSLVGGLSYEQYF.

This clone was counted between two and nine times. This chain connects TRBV28 to TRBJ2-1; weak D call: TRBD1 (7 bases). V was clipped by 3 bases and J by 8 bases, with 14 bases between them. The CDR3 runs to 14 residues. Germline V lookup: CDR1 MDHEN, CDR2 SYDVKM. The CDR3: CASSFRGALDEQFF. CDR3 sequence (DNA): TGTGCCAGCAGTTTCAGGGGGGCCTTGGATGAGCAGTTCTTC.

The rearrangement uses TRBV20-1 and TRBJ1-2; maybe TRBD1 (5 bases). V lost 3 bases to trimming and J lost 2 bases, with 10 bases between them. In germline, CDR1 is DFQATT, CDR2 SNEGSKA (reference sequence). The CDR3 loop spans 13 amino acids. The CDR3 reads CSASKQGNYGYTF. The CDR3 DNA reads TGCAGTGCTAGTAAGCAGGGAAACTATGGCTACACCTTC.

The rearrangement joins TRBV6-6 to TRBJ1-6, with TRBD1 matching over 7 bases. The CDR3 length is 15 residues. Trimming removed 6 bases from V and 4 bases from J; junction bases left unmatched: 6. The germline V gene has CDR1 MNHNY and CDR2 SVGAGI (reference sequence). CDR3 residues: CASRPPGQYNSPLHF. In DNA, the CDR3 is TGTGCCAGCAGACCTCCGGGACAGTATAATTCACCCCTCCACTTT.

CDR3 in DNA: TGTGCCAGCAGTTTGGTGACAGCTAATTCACCCCTCCACTTT. Amino acid sequence: CASSLVTANSPLHF. The chain carries TRBV27 and TRBJ1-6; perhaps TRBD1 as D (5 bases). The CDR3 is 14 amino acids. Germline V CDR1 and CDR2: MNHEY, SMNVEV (reference sequence). V shed 3 bases and J shed 6 bases, with 9 bases lying between them.

V usage is TRBV30 and J usage is TRBJ1-5; the D gene is possibly TRBD1 (5 bases). Trimming removed 2 bases at V and 6 bases at J, with 17 bases between. The CDR3 loop spans 15 amino acids. Germline CDR1 is GTSNPN and CDR2 is SVGIG (reference sequence). CDR3 residues: CAWSKGRSQGQPQHF. The CDR3 DNA reads TGTGCCTGGAGTAAGGGACGCAGCCAGGGTCAGCCCCAGCATTTT.

The chain couples TRBV28 to TRBJ2-7, with D tentatively TRBD2 (5 bases). CDR1 and CDR2 from the germline V gene are MDHEN and SYDVKM. This CDR3 is built from 14 residues. V lost 8 bases, J lost 8 bases, and 22 bases lay in between. As DNA, the CDR3 is TGTGCCAGCCAAAGCGGCAGTACCCCTGATAAGCAGTACTTC. Amino acid sequence: CASQSGSTPDKQYF.

The chain links TRBV7-3 to TRBJ2-1; TRBD2 might be the D (6 bases). Germline V CDR1 and CDR2: SGHTA, FQGTGA. The CDR3 has 16 amino acids. The V end was cut by 5 bases, the J end by 4 bases, with 18 bases between. The CDR3: CASSPSGGKPYNEQFF. The CDR3 DNA reads TGTGCCAGCAGCCCTTCGGGCGGGAAGCCTTACAATGAGCAGTTCTTC.

The chain employs TRBV7-2 and TRBJ1-3; tentative D call: TRBD1 (5 bases). The CDR3 contains 15 residues. Germline assignment: CDR1 SGHTA and CDR2 FQGNSA. With 4 bases removed from V and 2 bases from J, the gap between germline ends came to 12 bases. This chain's CDR3 is CASSSQGVPGNTIYF. DNA of the CDR3: TGTGCCAGCAGCTCCCAGGGAGTACCTGGAAACACCATATATTTT.

J is TRBJ1-5 and V is TRBV28; no definite D call. The CDR3 totals 14 residues. The germline CDR1 and CDR2 sequences are MDHEN and SYDVKM. V was shortened by 3 bases and J by 6 bases, with 12 bases between the two germline ends. The CDR3, as DNA: TGTGCCAGCAGTTTTTCGAGGGTCGCTCAGCCCCAGCATTTT. It yields the protein CASSFSRVAQPQHF.

The rearrangement links TRBV6-1 to TRBJ1-2; D call uncertain. The germline V and J ends were trimmed by 3 bases and 1 base, with 12 bases remaining between them. The CDR3 extends over 15 amino acids. Germline values: CDR1 MNHNS, CDR2 SASEGT. This CDR3 reads CASSDVRLINYGYTF. CDR3 bases: TGTGCCAGCAGTGACGTCCGACTGATTAACTATGGCTACACCTTC.

This chain joins TRBV10-3 and TRBJ2-3; a weak D match, TRBD2 (5 bases). This CDR3 is 15 amino acids long. Germline V gives CDR1 ENHRY, CDR2 SYGVKD. Trimming stripped 4 bases from V and 0 bases from J, with 11 bases between. The CDR3 region is CAISGSGVSTDTQYF. Here the CDR3 DNA reads TGTGCCATCAGTGGAAGCGGTGTTAGCACAGATACGCAGTATTTT.

The rearrangement joins TRBV12-5 to TRBJ2-2; a weak D match, TRBD2 (5 bases). The germline V and J ends were trimmed by 6 bases and 4 bases, with 15 bases remaining between them. Germline loops: CDR1 LGHNT, CDR2 FRNRAP. The CDR3 contains 15 residues. The CDR3 sequence: CASGLDTLPTGELFF. The CDR3 DNA follows: TGTGCTAGTGGACTAGACACCTTACCCACCGGGGAGCTGTTTTTT.

This chain links TRBV7-3 with TRBJ2-1; 14 positions agree with TRBD2. Per the germline V gene, CDR1 is SGHTA and CDR2 is FQGTGA. V dropped 5 bases and J dropped 4; count of bases not matched to a gene: 10. This CDR3 has 18 residues. This CDR3 reads CASSPRTSGRIGYNEQFF. Here the CDR3 DNA reads TGTGCCAGCAGCCCTAGGACTAGCGGGAGGATAGGTTACAATGAGCAGTTCTTC.

V gene TRBV7-6 combines with J gene TRBJ2-7, with TRBD1 matching over 10 bases. V gave up 1 base and J gave up 3 bases; unmatched junction bases: 18. The CDR3 runs 20 residues. Germline values: CDR1 SGHVS, CDR2 FNYEAQ. Written as DNA, the CDR3 is TGTGCCAGCAGCTTAGGGTCGTTAGGCGCCGGGACAGGGGTCATCTACGAGCAGTACTTC. Encoded protein: CASSLGSLGAGTGVIYEQYF.

The V and J genes are TRBV30 and TRBJ2-1; D is perhaps TRBD1 (6 bases). This CDR3 spans 14 amino acids. The V gene's germline CDR1 is GTSNPN and CDR2 SVGIG (reference sequence). The germline V and J ends were trimmed by 0 bases and 7 bases, with 13 bases remaining between them. CDR3 region: CAWSVRGWKNEQFF. The CDR3 DNA sequence: TGTGCCTGGAGTGTCAGGGGCTGGAAAAATGAGCAGTTCTTC.